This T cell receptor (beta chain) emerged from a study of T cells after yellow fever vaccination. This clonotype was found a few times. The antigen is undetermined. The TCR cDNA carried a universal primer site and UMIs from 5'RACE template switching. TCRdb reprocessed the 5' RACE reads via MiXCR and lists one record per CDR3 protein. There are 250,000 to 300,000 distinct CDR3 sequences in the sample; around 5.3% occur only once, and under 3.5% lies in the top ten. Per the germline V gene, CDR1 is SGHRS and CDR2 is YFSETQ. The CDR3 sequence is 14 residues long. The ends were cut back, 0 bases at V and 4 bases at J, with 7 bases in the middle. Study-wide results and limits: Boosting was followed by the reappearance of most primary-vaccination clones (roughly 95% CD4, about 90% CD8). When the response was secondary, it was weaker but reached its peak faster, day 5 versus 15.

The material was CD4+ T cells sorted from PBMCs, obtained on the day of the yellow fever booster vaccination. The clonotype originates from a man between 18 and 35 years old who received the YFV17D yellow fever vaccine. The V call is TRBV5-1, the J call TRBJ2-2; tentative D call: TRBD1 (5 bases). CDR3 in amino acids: CASSLGRGTGELFF. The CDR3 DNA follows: TGCGCCAGCAGCTTGGGAAGGGGCACCGGGGAGCTGTTTTTT.